The next 11 T cell receptor beta chains were all read from a single sample in a study of cytomegalovirus exposure and HLA in healthy donors. Both 60 Vbeta primers and 13 Jbeta primers went into the PCR. The data were produced by immunoSEQ multiplex PCR, yet TCRdb's version contains in-frame clones alone and is incomplete. The sample yields more than 30,000 clones, of which the top ten take up more than 8%. Sequenced sample: PBMCs. The receptors come from a man aged 40-55 years in good health and CMV-seropositive.

This chain links TRBV29-1 with TRBJ2-7; 12 nucleotides align to TRBD2. Germline V gives CDR1 SQVTM, CDR2 ANQGSEA. There are 15 residues in the CDR3. V lost 4 bases, J lost 0 bases, and 4 bases stayed unmatched. The DNA for the CDR3 is TGCAGCGTTGTACGACTAGCGGGAGTCTCCTACGAGCAGTACTTC. It translates to CSVVRLAGVSYEQYF.

The chain couples TRBV15 to TRBJ2-7, with a possible D match to TRBD1 (6 bases). Deletions cut 0 bases from V and 3 bases from J, with 12 bases between. The CDR3 sequence is 15 residues long. Germline lookup yields CDR1 LNHNV and CDR2 YYDKDF (reference sequence). Here the CDR3 reads CATSRETQGIYEQYF. CDR3 DNA: TGTGCCACCAGCAGAGAAACTCAGGGGATCTACGAGCAGTACTTC.

V gene TRBV7-2 combines with J gene TRBJ1-1, with a weak D call TRBD1 (6 bases). From germline, CDR1 is SGHTA and CDR2 FQGNSA. This CDR3 is 12 amino acids long. Trimming left V 5 bases short and J 10 bases short, with 14 bases between. CDR3 nucleotide sequence: TGTGCCAGCAGCCAAGGGAGGGGGGTAGCTTTCTTT. This sequence encodes CASSQGRGVAFF.

J is TRBJ2-3 and V is TRBV5-1; 10 bases match TRBD2. Per the germline V gene, CDR1 is SGHRS and CDR2 is YFSETQ. The length of the CDR3 is 16 residues. Trimming took 1 base from V and 3 from J; bases not matched to a gene: 5. In nucleotides, the CDR3 is TGCGCCAGCAGCTTGAGCACTAGCGGGACTACAGATACGCAGTATTTT. It specifies CASSLSTSGTTDTQYF.

This chain uses TRBV7-9 with TRBJ1-2; D gene uncertain. V was clipped by 2 bases and J by 5 bases, with 6 bases between them. Germline loops: CDR1 SEHNR, CDR2 FQNEAQ (reference sequence). This CDR3 comprises 12 residues. The CDR3 DNA reads TGTGCCAGCAGCTTATCCGGGTATGGCTACACCTTC. Amino acids: CASSLSGYGYTF. Supplemented by reference TRBV7-9 and TRBJ1-2, the full variable domain reads DTGVSQNPRHKITKRGQNVTFRCDPISEHNRLYWYRQTLGQGPEFLTYFQNEAQLEKSRLLSDRFSAERPKGSFSTLEIQRTEQGDSAMYLCASSLSGYGYTFGSGTRLTVV.

The chain recombines TRBV5-1 with TRBJ1-4; D may be TRBD1 (6 bases). Between the trimmed V and J ends, which lost 2 bases and 4 bases, there was a span of 9 bases. Germline V gives CDR1 SGHRS, CDR2 YFSETQ. The CDR3 spans 14 residues. The CDR3 loop is CASSLQGFNEKLFF. The CDR3 DNA sequence: TGCGCCAGCAGCTTACAGGGTTTTAATGAAAAACTGTTTTTT.

This chain uses TRBV2 with TRBJ2-1, with 13 bases aligning to TRBD2. The germline V gene encodes CDR1 SNHLY and CDR2 FYNNEI. The J segment lost 0 bases and the V segment lost 6 bases, leaving 5 bases of the junction unmatched. There are 17 residues in the CDR3. CDR3 amino acids: CASSGTSGITSYNEQFF. CDR3 nucleotide sequence: TGTGCCAGCAGCGGGACTAGCGGGATTACCTCCTACAATGAGCAGTTCTTC.

The chain recombines TRBV4-2 with TRBJ2-7; 10 nucleotides match TRBD2. From germline, CDR1 is LGHNA and CDR2 YNFKEQ. The CDR3 sequence is 12 residues long. The V gene end was trimmed by 3 bases and the J gene end by 12 bases; junction bases not matched to a gene: 5. The chain's CDR3 is CASSHSSGSPYF. CDR3 DNA sequence: TGTGCCAGCAGCCACTCTAGCGGGAGTCCGTACTTC.

This sequence joins TRBV30 and TRBJ2-2; 8 positions agree with TRBD1. The V segment lost 8 bases and the J segment 6 bases; nucleotides outside the gene matches: 8. Germline V gene lookup returns CDR1 GTSNPN and CDR2 SVGIG (reference sequence). The CDR3 totals 13 residues. CDR3 DNA sequence: TGTGCCGCCCACCCACAGGGGGCCGGGGAGCTGTTTTTT. Residues: CAAHPQGAGELFF.

CDR3 loop: CASRSGGANTGELFF. The CDR3, as DNA: TGTGCCAGCAGGTCGGGGGGGGCGAACACCGGGGAGCTGTTTTTT. The chain employs TRBV5-4 and TRBJ2-2; 8 bases match TRBD2. Germline trimming cut 5 bases from V and 0 bases from J; bases unmatched to any gene: 3. The CDR3 extends over 15 amino acids. Germline CDR1 is SGHNT and CDR2 is YYREEE (reference sequence).

The rearrangement joins TRBV5-1 to TRBJ2-3; 9 nucleotides align to TRBD1. V was clipped by 4 bases and J by 3 bases; unmatched bases: 3. The CDR3 spans 14 residues. Germline CDR1 reads SGHRS; CDR2 reads YFSETQ. The CDR3 bases are TGCGCCAGCAGCACGGACAGGGGAACAGATACGCAGTATTTT. It translates to CASSTDRGTDTQYF.